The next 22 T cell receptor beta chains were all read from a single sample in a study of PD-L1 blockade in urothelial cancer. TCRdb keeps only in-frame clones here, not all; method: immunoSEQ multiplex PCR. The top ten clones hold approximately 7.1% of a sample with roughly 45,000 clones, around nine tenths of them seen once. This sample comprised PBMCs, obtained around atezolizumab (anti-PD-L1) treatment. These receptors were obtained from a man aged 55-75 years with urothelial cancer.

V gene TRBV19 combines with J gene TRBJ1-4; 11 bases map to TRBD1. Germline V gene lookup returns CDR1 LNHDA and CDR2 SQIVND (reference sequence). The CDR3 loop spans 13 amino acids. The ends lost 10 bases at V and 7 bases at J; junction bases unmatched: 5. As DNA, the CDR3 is TGTGCCACCCGGACAGGGGGCGGTGAAAAACTGTTTTTT. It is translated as CATRTGGGEKLFF. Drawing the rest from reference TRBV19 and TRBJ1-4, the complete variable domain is DGGITQSPKYLFRKEGQNVTLSCEQNLNHDAMYWYRQDPGQGLRLIYYSQIVNDFQKGDIAEGYSVSREKKESFPLTVTSAQKNPTAFYLCATRTGGGEKLFFGSGTQLSVL.

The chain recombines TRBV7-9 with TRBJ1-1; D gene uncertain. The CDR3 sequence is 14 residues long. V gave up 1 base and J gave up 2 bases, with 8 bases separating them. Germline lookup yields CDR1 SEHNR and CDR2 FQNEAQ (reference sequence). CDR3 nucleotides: TGTGCCAGCAGCTTAGAGACACACAACACTGAAGCTTTCTTT. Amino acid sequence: CASSLETHNTEAFF.

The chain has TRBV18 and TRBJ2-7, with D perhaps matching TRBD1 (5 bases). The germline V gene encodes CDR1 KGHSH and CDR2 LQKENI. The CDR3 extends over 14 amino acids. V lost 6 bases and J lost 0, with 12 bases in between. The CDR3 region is CASSPDIISYEQYF. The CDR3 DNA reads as TGTGCCAGCTCGCCGGACATAATCTCCTACGAGCAGTACTTC.

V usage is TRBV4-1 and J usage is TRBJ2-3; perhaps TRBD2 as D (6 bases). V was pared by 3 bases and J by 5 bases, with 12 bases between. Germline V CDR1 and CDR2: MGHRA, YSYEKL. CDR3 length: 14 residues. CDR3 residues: CASSQGLSQDTQYF. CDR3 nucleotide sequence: TGCGCCAGCAGCCAGGGACTCTCTCAAGATACGCAGTATTTT.

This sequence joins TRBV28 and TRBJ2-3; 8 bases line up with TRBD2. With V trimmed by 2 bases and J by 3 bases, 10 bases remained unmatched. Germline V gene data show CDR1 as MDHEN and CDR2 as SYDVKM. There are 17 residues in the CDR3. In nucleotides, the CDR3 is TGTGCCAGCAGTTTAGTCCGGAGCGGGGGACCGACAGATACGCAGTATTTT. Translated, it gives CASSLVRSGGPTDTQYF.

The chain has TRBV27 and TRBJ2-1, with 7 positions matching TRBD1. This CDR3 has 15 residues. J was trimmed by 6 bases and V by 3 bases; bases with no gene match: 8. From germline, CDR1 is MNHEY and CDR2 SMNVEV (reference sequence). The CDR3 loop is CASSFETGFSNEQFF. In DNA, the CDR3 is TGTGCCAGCAGTTTCGAGACAGGGTTCTCCAATGAGCAGTTCTTC.

The CDR3 loop is CASSRTSGGGVYEQYF. CDR3 DNA: TGTGCCAGTAGTAGAACTAGCGGGGGAGGAGTCTACGAGCAGTACTTC. The genes are TRBV19 and TRBJ2-7, with 11 bases lining up with TRBD2. From germline, CDR1 is LNHDA and CDR2 SQIVND (reference sequence). The CDR3 length is 16 residues. V was pared by 4 bases and J by 3 bases, with 8 bases of the junction left unmatched.

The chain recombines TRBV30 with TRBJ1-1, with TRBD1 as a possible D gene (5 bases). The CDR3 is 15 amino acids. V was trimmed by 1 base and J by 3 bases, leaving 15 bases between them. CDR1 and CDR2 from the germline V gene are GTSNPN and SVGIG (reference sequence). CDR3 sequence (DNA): TGTGCCTGGAGTGGCCGGGGCAGGAGGGACACTGAAGCTTTCTTT. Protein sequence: CAWSGRGRRDTEAFF. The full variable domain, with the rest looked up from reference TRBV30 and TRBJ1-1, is SQTIHQWPATLVQPVGSPLSLECTVEGTSNPNLYWYRQAAGRGLQLLFYSVGIGQISSEVPQNLSASRPQDRQFILSSKKLLLSDSGFYLCAWSGRGRRDTEAFFGQGTRLTVV.

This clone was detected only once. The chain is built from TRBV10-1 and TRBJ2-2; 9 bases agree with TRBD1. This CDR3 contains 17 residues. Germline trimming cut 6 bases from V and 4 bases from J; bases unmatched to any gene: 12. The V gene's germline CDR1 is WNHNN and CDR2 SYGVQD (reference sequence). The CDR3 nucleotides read TGCGCCAGCAGCAGGACAGGGGCCTCCGGAAGCACCGGGGAGCTGTTTTTT. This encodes CASSRTGASGSTGELFF.

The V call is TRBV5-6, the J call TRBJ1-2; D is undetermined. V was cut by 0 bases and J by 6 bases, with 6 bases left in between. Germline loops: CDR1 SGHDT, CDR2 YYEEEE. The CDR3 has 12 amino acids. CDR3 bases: TGTGCCAGCAGCTTGGCCCAGGATGGCTACACCTTC. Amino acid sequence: CASSLAQDGYTF.

The CDR3 protein is CASRLAGGHYEQYF. The DNA for the CDR3 is TGTGCCAGCAGGCTGGCAGGGGGCCATTACGAGCAGTACTTC. The J gene is TRBJ2-7, the V gene TRBV27; 8 positions agree with TRBD1. Per germline, CDR1 MNHEY and CDR2 SMNVEV (reference sequence). With 6 bases clipped from V and 4 bases from J, the junction kept 8 bases outside the gene matches. This CDR3 has 14 amino acids.

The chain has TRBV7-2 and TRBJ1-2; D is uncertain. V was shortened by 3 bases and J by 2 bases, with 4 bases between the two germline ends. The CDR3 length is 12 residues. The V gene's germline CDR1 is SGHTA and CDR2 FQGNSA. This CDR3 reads CASSLSNYGYTF. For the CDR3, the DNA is TGTGCCAGCAGCTTGTCAAACTATGGCTACACCTTC.

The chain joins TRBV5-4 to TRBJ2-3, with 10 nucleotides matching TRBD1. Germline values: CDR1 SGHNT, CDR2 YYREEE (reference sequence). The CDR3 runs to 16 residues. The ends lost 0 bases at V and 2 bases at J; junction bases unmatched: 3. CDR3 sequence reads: CASSLVGTGVTDTQYF. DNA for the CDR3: TGTGCCAGCAGCTTGGTTGGGACAGGGGTCACAGATACGCAGTATTTT.

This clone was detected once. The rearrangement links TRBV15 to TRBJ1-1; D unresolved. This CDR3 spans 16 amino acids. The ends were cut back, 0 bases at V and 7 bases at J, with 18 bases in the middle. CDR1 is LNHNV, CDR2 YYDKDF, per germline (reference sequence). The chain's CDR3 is CATSREVSAGLDEAFF. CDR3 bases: TGTGCCACCAGCAGAGAAGTTTCAGCGGGTCTTGATGAAGCTTTCTTT.

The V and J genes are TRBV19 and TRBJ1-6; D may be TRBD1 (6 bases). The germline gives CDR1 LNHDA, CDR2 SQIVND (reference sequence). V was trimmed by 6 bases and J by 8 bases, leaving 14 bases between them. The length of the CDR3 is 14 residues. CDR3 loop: CASRVTGRDSPLHF. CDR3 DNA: TGTGCCAGTAGGGTGACAGGCCGTGATTCACCCCTCCACTTT.

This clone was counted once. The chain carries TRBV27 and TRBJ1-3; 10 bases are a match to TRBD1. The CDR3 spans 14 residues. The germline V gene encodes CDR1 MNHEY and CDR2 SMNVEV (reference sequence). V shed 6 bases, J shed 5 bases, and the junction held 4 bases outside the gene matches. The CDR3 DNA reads TGTGCCAGCAGGGGGACAGGGGTGAGAAACACCATATATTTT. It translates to CASRGTGVRNTIYF.

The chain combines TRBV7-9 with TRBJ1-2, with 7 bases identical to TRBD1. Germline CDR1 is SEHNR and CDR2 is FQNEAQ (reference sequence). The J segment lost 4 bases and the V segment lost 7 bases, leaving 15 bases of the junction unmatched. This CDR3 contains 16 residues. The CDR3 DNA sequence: TGTGCCAGCACCCCCGTTAACAGGGGCGGAAGCTATGGCTACACCTTC. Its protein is CASTPVNRGGSYGYTF.

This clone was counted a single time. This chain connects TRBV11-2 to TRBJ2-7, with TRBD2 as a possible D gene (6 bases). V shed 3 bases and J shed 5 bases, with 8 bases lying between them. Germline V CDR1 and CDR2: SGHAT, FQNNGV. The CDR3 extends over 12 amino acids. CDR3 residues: CASSFGGDEQYF. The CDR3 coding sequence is TGTGCCAGCAGCTTCGGAGGGGACGAGCAGTACTTC.

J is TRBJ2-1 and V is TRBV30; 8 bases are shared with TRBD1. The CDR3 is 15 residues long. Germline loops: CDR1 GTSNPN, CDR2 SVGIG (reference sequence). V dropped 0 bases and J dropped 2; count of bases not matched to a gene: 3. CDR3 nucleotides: TGTGCCTGGAGTGTGCCAGGGGGCACCTACAATGAGCAGTTCTTC. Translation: CAWSVPGGTYNEQFF.

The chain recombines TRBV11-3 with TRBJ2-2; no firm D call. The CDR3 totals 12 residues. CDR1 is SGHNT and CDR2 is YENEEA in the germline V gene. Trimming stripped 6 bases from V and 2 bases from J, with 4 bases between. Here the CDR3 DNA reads TGTGCCAGCAGTACTAACACCGGGGAGCTGTTTTTT. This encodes CASSTNTGELFF.

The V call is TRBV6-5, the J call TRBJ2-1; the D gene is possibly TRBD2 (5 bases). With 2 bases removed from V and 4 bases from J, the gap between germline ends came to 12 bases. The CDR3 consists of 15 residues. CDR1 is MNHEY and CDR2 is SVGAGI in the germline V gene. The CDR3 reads CASSYGGRGYNEQFF. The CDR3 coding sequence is TGTGCCAGCAGTTACGGAGGACGGGGATACAATGAGCAGTTCTTC.

This chain's CDR3 is CASSAAGGHRNEQFF. CDR3 nucleotide sequence: TGTGCCAGCAGCGCAGCGGGGGGGCACCGGAATGAGCAGTTCTTC. This rearrangement joins TRBV11-3 to TRBJ2-1; 10 positions agree with TRBD2. Germline V gene data show CDR1 as SGHNT and CDR2 as YENEEA. This CDR3 is built from 15 residues. V lost 5 bases and J lost 7; bases outside the gene matches: 8.